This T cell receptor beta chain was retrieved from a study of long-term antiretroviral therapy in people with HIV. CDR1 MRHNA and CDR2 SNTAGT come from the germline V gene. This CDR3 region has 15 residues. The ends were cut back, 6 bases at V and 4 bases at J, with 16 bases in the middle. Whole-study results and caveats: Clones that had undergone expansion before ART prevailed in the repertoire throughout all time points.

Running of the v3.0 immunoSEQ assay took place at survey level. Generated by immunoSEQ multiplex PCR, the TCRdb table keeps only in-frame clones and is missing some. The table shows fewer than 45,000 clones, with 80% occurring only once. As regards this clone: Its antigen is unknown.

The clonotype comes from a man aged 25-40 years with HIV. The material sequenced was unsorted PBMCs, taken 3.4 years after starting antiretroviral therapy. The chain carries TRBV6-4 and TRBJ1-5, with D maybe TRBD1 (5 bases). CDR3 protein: CASSDGAGSNQPQHF. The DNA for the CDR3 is TGTGCCAGCAGCGACGGCGCAGGGTCGAATCAGCCCCAGCATTTT.